The rows below give T cell receptor beta chains drawn from one sample of a study of blood T cells in healthy people across ages. Using its own MiXCR run on the 5' RACE reads, TCRdb lists one record per CDR3 protein. The table records about 1,800,000 distinct CDR3 sequences, 28% of them present only once. The sequencing input was blood. These TCRs come from a woman in her 30s in good health. Both conserved end residues are part of each CDR3. D genes are given only for firm matches. Part of the rows lack a size; the others show once, few, many or a class for expanded clones.

j_call d_call clone_size v_call cdr3_nt cdr3_aa
TRBJ2-7 - - TRBV29-1 TGCAGCGTTGTAGTCCAGCCCGGGGAGCAGTACTTC CSVVVQPGEQYF
TRBJ2-7 - - TRBV18 TGTGCCAGCTCACCAATTGACACCTCCTACGAGCAGTACTTC CASSPIDTSYEQYF
TRBJ2-3 - - TRBV2 TGTGCCAGCCAGACAGACGCTAGCACAGATACGCAGTATTTT CASQTDASTDTQYF
TRBJ1-1 TRBD1 many TRBV20-1 TGCAGTGCGGACGCACAACAGGGGTACACTGAAGCTTTCTTT CSADAQQGYTEAFF
TRBJ2-3 - - TRBV7-2 TGTGCCAGCAGCCCCGCCTACACAGATACGCAGTATTTT CASSPAYTDTQYF
TRBJ2-1 - many TRBV12-3/TRBV12-4 TGTGCCAGCAGCCACAATGAGCAGTTCTTC CASSHNEQFF
TRBJ2-5 - - TRBV7-2 TGTACCAGCAGCGCATCCGGGTCCACCTACGGGCAGTACTTC CTSSASGSTYGQYF
TRBJ2-3 - few TRBV25-1 TGTGCCAGCAGTGCACCCACCCCCGGGATCCGCCATCGAGATACGCAGTATTTT CASSAPTPGIRHRDTQYF
TRBJ2-4 - - TRBV4-3 TGCGCCAGCAGCCCCGGACCGGGAATTGTTCAGTACTTC CASSPGPGIVQYF
TRBJ2-1 - many TRBV20-1 TGCAGTGCTAGAGAGGACAAGCGTTGGTCCTACAATGAGCAGTTCTTC CSAREDKRWSYNEQFF
TRBJ2-3 - - TRBV20-1 TGCAGTGCTAGCGGACTATCGAGCACAGATACGCAGTATTTT CSASGLSSTDTQYF
TRBJ2-7 TRBD1 many TRBV20-1 TGCAGTGCTCCAAGGGGGCTCAACTCCTACGAGCAGTACTTC CSAPRGLNSYEQYF
TRBJ2-1 - - TRBV5-1 TGCGCCAGCAGCTTGGGGTCCAGCGTCGATGAGCAGTTCTTC CASSLGSSVDEQFF
TRBJ1-5 TRBD1 few TRBV20-1 TGCAGTGCTAGGCGACAGGGCGGCAATCAGCCCCAGCATTTT CSARRQGGNQPQHF
TRBJ2-3 - few TRBV2 TGTGCCAGCAGTGAGCGAGCCCAGGGTACGCAGTATTTT CASSERAQGTQYF
TRBJ2-5 - many TRBV7-2 TGTGCCAGCAGCTTATCGAGCCCCGGGACTCCCCCTGGGGGCCAGTACTTC CASSLSSPGTPPGGQYF
TRBJ2-1 TRBD2 - TRBV24-1 TGTGCCACCAGTACTAGCGGGGGCCCAAGCTCCTACAATGAGCAGTTCTTC CATSTSGGPSSYNEQFF
TRBJ2-1 TRBD2 - TRBV12-3/TRBV12-4 TGTGCCAGCAGAAGAGGACTAGCGGGAGAGAATGAGCAGTTCTTC CASRRGLAGENEQFF
TRBJ2-1 - - TRBV20-1 TGCAGTGCTAGACTAGACAAGCCTCCCAGGGAGCAGTTCTTC CSARLDKPPREQFF
TRBJ2-1 - - TRBV12-3/TRBV12-4 TGTGCCAGCAGTTCTAGCGCTGGGGCCCAGTTCTTC CASSSSAGAQFF
TRBJ2-5 - few TRBV4-1 TGCGCCAGCAGCCAAGGCGTCGGGGCCGCACAAGAGACCCAGTACTTC CASSQGVGAAQETQYF
TRBJ1-1 TRBD1 - TRBV3-1 TGTGCCAGCAGCTACAGGGGCAATGAAGCTTTCTTT CASSYRGNEAFF
TRBJ1-2 - - TRBV6-6 TGTGCCAGCAGACGGGTTAACTATGGCTACACCTTC CASRRVNYGYTF
TRBJ1-1 - - TRBV5-1 TGCGCCAGCAGCCAACAGACAGGTCGGAACACTGAAGCTTTCTTT CASSQQTGRNTEAFF
TRBJ2-3 TRBD2 few TRBV11-2 TGTGCCAGCAGCTTCGGACTAGCGGGGGGGAGCACAGATACGCAGTATTTT CASSFGLAGGSTDTQYF
TRBJ2-5 - - TRBV24-1 TGTGCCACCAGTGATGGAAGGACAGAGACCCAGTACTTC CATSDGRTETQYF
TRBJ2-7 - - TRBV29-1 TGCAGCGTTGTGGCTCAGGGGAAATACGAGCAGTACTTC CSVVAQGKYEQYF
TRBJ2-7 TRBD1 - TRBV5-1 TGCGCCAGCAGCTTGGACGGACAGGGTTGGTACGAGCAGTACTTC CASSLDGQGWYEQYF
TRBJ2-7 - many TRBV7-6 TGTGCCAGCAGCCGCCAAGAAGATGCCGTCGAGCAGTACTTC CASSRQEDAVEQYF
TRBJ2-3 - few TRBV29-1 TGCAGCGTCAGCGGTCCCACAGATACGCAGTATTTT CSVSGPTDTQYF
TRBJ2-3 - many TRBV7-9 TGTGCCAGCAGCTTGGGGGTCCTGAGCACAGATACGCAGTATTTT CASSLGVLSTDTQYF
TRBJ2-1 TRBD1 - TRBV5-5 TGTGCCAGCAGCTTGATCGGACAGGCGTACAATGAGCAGTTCTTC CASSLIGQAYNEQFF
TRBJ2-2 TRBD1 - TRBV24-1 TGTGCCACCGGGGACAGGGTGAACACCGGGGAGCTGTTTTTT CATGDRVNTGELFF
TRBJ1-4 TRBD1 few TRBV5-1 TGCGCCAGCAGCCCCGGACAGGGGGTATTTGTGGGGCCTAATGAAAAACTGTTTTTT CASSPGQGVFVGPNEKLFF
TRBJ2-1 - - TRBV18 TGTGCCAGCTCACCAGGGGCTCACAATGAGCAGTTCTTC CASSPGAHNEQFF
TRBJ2-7 - many TRBV28 TGTGCCAGCCGCGCGGGCAGGGTTTATCCGTACTTC CASRAGRVYPYF
TRBJ2-7 - - TRBV5-1 TGCGCCAGCAGCTTGACAGAGCCGGGGGACGAGCAGTACTTC CASSLTEPGDEQYF
TRBJ1-1 TRBD1 - TRBV5-1 TGCGCCAGCAGCGAGGACCGACAGGGTGAAGCTTTCTTT CASSEDRQGEAFF
TRBJ2-1 TRBD2 - TRBV12-3/TRBV12-4 TGTGCCAGCAGGTTGGGAGCGGGGTGGTATGAGCAGTTCTTC CASRLGAGWYEQFF
TRBJ2-7 - - TRBV15 TGTGCCACCAGCAGAGATGGGACATCCCAAGCCTACGAGCAGTACTTC CATSRDGTSQAYEQYF
TRBJ1-5 - - TRBV10-3 TGTGCCATCAGTGAGTCGAACCAAGGGGATCGGCCCCAGCATTTT CAISESNQGDRPQHF
TRBJ1-1 - - TRBV12-3/TRBV12-4 TGTGCCAGCAGTCCGACAACTCGGAACACTGAAGCTTTCTTT CASSPTTRNTEAFF
TRBJ2-3 - - TRBV27 TGTGCCAGCAGCCCCCCTTTGAGGACAGCGAAGAGGCCGCAGTATTTT CASSPPLRTAKRPQYF